Below are 27 T cell receptor beta chains sequenced from a single sample in a study of OX40 agonist ivuxolimab in advanced cancers. Assay used: immunoSEQ multiplex PCR; TCRdb lists only in-frame clones, some missing. The table lists roughly 100,000 clones, 80% to 90% of them singletons. The sequencing here drew on CD4+ or CD8+ T cells sorted from blood, taken in a trial of the OX40 agonist ivuxolimab. Source of these receptors: an adult with an advanced solid tumor such as melanoma, head and neck, liver or kidney cancer.

A word on this clone: Compared with germline, one end of the junction differs, possibly owing to a read error. The chain's CDR3 is CASSLAVSGDGELFF. The CDR3 nucleotides read TGTGCTAGCAGCTTAGCGGTATCAGGTGACGGGGAGCTGTTTTTT. The chain is built from TRBV7-7 and TRBJ2-2, with D possibly being TRBD2 (6 bases). This CDR3 spans 15 amino acids. Germline-derived CDR1 and CDR2 are SSHAT and FNYEAQ (reference sequence).

This chain connects TRBV7-8 to TRBJ2-3, with TRBD2 matching 9 bases. The V gene end was trimmed by 5 bases and the J gene end by 0 bases; junction bases not matched to a gene: 6. The CDR3 runs to 16 residues. CDR1 and CDR2 from the germline V gene are SGHVS and FQNEAQ. DNA of the CDR3: TGTGCCAGCAGCGTTACGGGACTAGCCAGCACAGATACGCAGTATTTT. Translating gives CASSVTGLASTDTQYF.

The chain joins TRBV6-1 to TRBJ2-1, with D unclear. The CDR3 has 15 residues. The V gene's germline CDR1 is MNHNS and CDR2 SASEGT. V lost 5 bases and J lost 4, with 15 bases in between. The CDR3 loop reads CASSTLEGVYNEQFF. The CDR3 DNA follows: TGTGCCAGCAGTACGCTCGAAGGTGTTTACAATGAGCAGTTCTTC.

The J gene is TRBJ1-2, the V gene TRBV15; the D is unclear. V lost 1 base to trimming and J lost 5 bases, with 14 bases between them. The CDR3 length is 15 residues. In germline, CDR1 is LNHNV, CDR2 YYDKDF (reference sequence). The CDR3 here is CATSRGGSLSYGYTF. DNA for the CDR3: TGTGCCACCAGCAGAGGAGGGTCCCTTTCTTATGGCTACACCTTC.

V and J are TRBV29-1 and TRBJ2-5; weak D call: TRBD1 (6 bases). The DNA end lines up better with TRBJ2-7; the J call may be wrong. CDR1 and CDR2 from the germline V gene are SQVTM and ANQGSEA. CDR3 size: 13 residues. The CDR3 DNA follows: TGCAGCGTTAGGACAGCCCTTTGGAACGAGCAGTACTTC. This encodes CSVRTALWNEQYF.

As to this clone: No conserved phenylalanine or tryptophan ends this CDR3, so it is likely a read error. J is TRBJ2-7 and V is TRBV28; D gene ambiguous. Trimming removed 3 bases from V and 1 base from J, with 10 bases in between. This CDR3 has 14 residues. The germline V gene has CDR1 MDHEN and CDR2 SYDVKM. CDR3 loop: CASSFKFGSYEQYL. The CDR3 DNA sequence: TGTGCCAGCAGTTTTAAGTTCGGGTCCTACGAGCAGTACCTC.

In its sample, this clone was seen once. The J gene is TRBJ2-5, the V gene TRBV28; 7 positions match TRBD1. V shed 5 bases and J 4 bases; nucleotides not matched to a gene: 10. CDR3 length: 15 residues. The germline V gene has CDR1 MDHEN and CDR2 SYDVKM. DNA for the CDR3: TGTGCCAGCAGTCTCTCGTACAGGGGAACAGAGACCCAGTACTTC. Translated, it gives CASSLSYRGTETQYF.

The chain couples TRBV11-3 to TRBJ2-5; 7 bases fit TRBD2. The CDR3 consists of 14 residues. The V gene's germline CDR1 is SGHNT and CDR2 YENEEA. V trimming: 5 bases; J trimming: 2 bases; junction bases outside the gene matches: 5. CDR3 coding DNA: TGTGCCAGCAGCCGGACTAGAGATCAAGAGACCCAGTACTTC. Protein sequence: CASSRTRDQETQYF. Supplemented by reference TRBV11-3 and TRBJ2-5, the full variable domain reads EAGVVQSPRYKIIEKKQPVAFWCNPISGHNTLYWYLQNLGQGPELLIRYENEEAVDDSQLPKDRFSAERLKGVDSTLKIQPAELGDSAVYLCASSRTRDQETQYFGPGTRLLVL.

The chain carries TRBV11-2 and TRBJ2-1, with a possible D match to TRBD2 (5 bases). The CDR3 runs to 16 residues. V was shortened by 6 bases and J by 0 bases, with 15 bases between the two germline ends. Per the germline V gene, CDR1 is SGHAT and CDR2 is FQNNGV. CDR3 in DNA: TGTGCCAGCAGTCCAACTAGTGAGAGCTCCTACAATGAGCAGTTCTTC. This sequence encodes CASSPTSESSYNEQFF.

This chain uses TRBV7-6 with TRBJ2-3; 13 bases fit TRBD2. The germline gives CDR1 SGHVS, CDR2 FNYEAQ. CDR3 length equals 17 residues. V lost 2 bases to trimming and J lost 4 bases; unmatched junction nucleotides: 6. The CDR3 bases are TGTGCCAGCAGCTTATTCGGGGGACTAGCGGGATCAGATACGCAGTATTTT. This sequence encodes CASSLFGGLAGSDTQYF.

The CDR3 protein is CASIEPGQGNQPQHF. The CDR3 bases are TGTGCCAGCATCGAACCGGGACAGGGGAATCAGCCCCAGCATTTT. The rearrangement joins TRBV6-1 to TRBJ1-5; 10 bases map to TRBD1. Germline loops: CDR1 MNHNS, CDR2 SASEGT. Losses at the gene ends were 7 bases for V and 4 bases for J; bases not matched to a gene: 7. This CDR3 is 15 amino acids long.

V is TRBV25-1 and J is TRBJ1-4; 8 bases are a match to TRBD1. CDR1 and CDR2 from the germline V gene are MGHDK and SYGVNS. This CDR3 has 18 residues. V dropped 5 bases and J dropped 4; count of bases not matched to a gene: 15. The CDR3 DNA reads TGTGCCAGCAGTTCCTTTGACAGGGGCGGTTACTATAATGAAAAACTGTTTTTT. It codes for CASSSFDRGGYYNEKLFF.

This clone was seen a single time. The rearrangement links TRBV15 to TRBJ1-3; 8 bases align to TRBD1. After removal of 2 bases from V and 2 bases from J, the junction contained 14 bases not matched to a gene. Germline values: CDR1 LNHNV, CDR2 YYDKDF (reference sequence). The CDR3 totals 19 residues. The CDR3 is CATSRRATGTGGTGNTIYF. The CDR3 nucleotides are TGTGCCACCAGCAGAAGGGCAACCGGGACAGGTGGTACTGGAAACACCATATATTTT.

The CDR3: CASSDSASVPDTQYF. The CDR3 DNA sequence: TGTGCCAGCAGTGACTCGGCTAGCGTTCCGGATACGCAGTATTTT. V usage is TRBV6-4 and J usage is TRBJ2-3; a possible D gene is TRBD2 (6 bases). The CDR3 runs 15 residues. CDR1 and CDR2 from the germline V gene are MRHNA and SNTAGT. The V end lost 0 bases, the J end lost 6 bases, and 13 bases lay between the germline ends.

This clone appeared a few times. This chain connects TRBV5-1 to TRBJ2-1, with D perhaps TRBD1 (5 bases). The V end was cut by 5 bases, the J end by 7 bases, with 19 bases between. Germline V CDR1 and CDR2: SGHRS, YFSETQ. The CDR3 spans 15 residues. CDR3 sequence (DNA): TGCGCCAGCAGTCTCGCTTCCCGAACAGGTAATGAGCAGTTCTTC. Its protein is CASSLASRTGNEQFF.

This clone was seen a handful of times. The CDR3 sequence: CATDPSGAGAGELFF. CDR3 in DNA: TGTGCCACCGATCCTAGCGGAGCGGGTGCCGGGGAGCTGTTTTTT. The genes are TRBV19 and TRBJ2-2, with 7 positions matching TRBD2. Looked up from germline, CDR1 is LNHDA and CDR2 is SQIVND (reference sequence). The CDR3 extends over 15 amino acids. V was pared by 10 bases and J by 6 bases, with 14 bases of the junction left unmatched.

The V call is TRBV7-9, the J call TRBJ2-7; D possibly corresponds to TRBD2 (6 bases). Trimming removed 4 bases at V and 0 bases at J, with 7 bases between. Germline CDR1 and CDR2: SEHNR and FQNEAQ (reference sequence). The CDR3 extends over 13 amino acids. CDR3 amino acids: CASSWRDSYEQYF. The CDR3 nucleotides read TGTGCCAGCAGCTGGCGGGACTCCTACGAGCAGTACTTC.

CDR3 coding DNA: TGTGCCAGCAGCTCCGAAGCGGGAGGTCCAGATACGCAGTATTTT. Translation gives CASSSEAGGPDTQYF. V is TRBV11-3 and J is TRBJ2-3, with 9 bases aligning to TRBD2. CDR3 length: 15 amino acids. Germline V gene lookup returns CDR1 SGHNT and CDR2 YENEEA. Trimming removed 4 bases from V and 4 bases from J; junction bases left unmatched: 6.

This chain uses TRBV11-3 with TRBJ2-5, with 9 bases identical to TRBD1. The CDR3 loop spans 15 amino acids. Germline V gives CDR1 SGHNT, CDR2 YENEEA. V was pared by 5 bases and J by 3 bases, with 7 bases of the junction left unmatched. The CDR3 DNA sequence: TGTGCCAGCAGCCCCTACGGACAGGGGAAAGAGACCCAGTACTTC. This encodes CASSPYGQGKETQYF. The variable domain in full, completed from reference TRBV11-3 and TRBJ2-5, reads EAGVVQSPRYKIIEKKQPVAFWCNPISGHNTLYWYLQNLGQGPELLIRYENEEAVDDSQLPKDRFSAERLKGVDSTLKIQPAELGDSAVYLCASSPYGQGKETQYFGPGTRLLVL.

V gene TRBV6-5 combines with J gene TRBJ1-5; no firm D call. CDR3 size: 15 residues. Germline V gene sequence: CDR1 MNHEY, CDR2 SVGAGI. Trimming pared 6 bases from V and 9 bases from J, leaving 21 bases between. As DNA, the CDR3 is TGTGCCAGCAGCCCTGAGTGGGGAACTACATGGCCCCAGCATTTT. It translates to CASSPEWGTTWPQHF.

This clone has more than one count but fewer than ten. CDR3 sequence reads: CASSRKSGTYEQYF. For the CDR3, the DNA is TGTGCCAGTAGCCGAAAGAGCGGTACCTACGAGCAGTACTTC. V and J are TRBV19 and TRBJ2-7, with D tentatively TRBD2 (5 bases). The CDR3 sequence is 14 residues long. Germline V gene lookup returns CDR1 LNHDA and CDR2 SQIVND (reference sequence). The V end was cut by 6 bases, the J end by 2 bases, with 14 bases between.

The chain links TRBV6-1 to TRBJ2-1, with D uncertain. Germline V gives CDR1 MNHNS, CDR2 SASEGT. V was pared by 4 bases and J by 0 bases, with 10 bases between. This CDR3 region has 15 residues. CDR3 protein: CASSGWEYSYNEQFF. DNA of the CDR3: TGTGCCAGCAGTGGCTGGGAATACTCCTACAATGAGCAGTTCTTC.

This clone was detected once. The chain links TRBV5-6 to TRBJ2-3, with D uncertain. Germline CDR1 is SGHDT and CDR2 is YYEEEE. Trimming removed 5 bases from V and 6 bases from J, with 10 bases in between. The CDR3 totals 12 residues. The CDR3 region is CASRRQVDTQYF. The CDR3 DNA reads as TGTGCCAGCAGGCGCCAGGTCGATACGCAGTATTTT.

J is TRBJ2-5 and V is TRBV5-6, with D perhaps TRBD1 (6 bases). The CDR3 contains 13 residues. Germline lookup yields CDR1 SGHDT and CDR2 YYEEEE. Trimming took 4 bases from V and 4 from J, leaving 11 bases between them. In DNA, the CDR3 is TGTGCCAGCAGCACAGGGTCGCGAGAGACCCAGTACTTC. Translated, it gives CASSTGSRETQYF.

CDR3 coding DNA: TGTGCCAGCTACTCCTCAGCCAGGAACGGCAACGAGCAGTACTTC. Encoded protein: CASYSSARNGNEQYF. The chain employs TRBV28 and TRBJ2-7, with D uncertain. CDR1 and CDR2 (germline): MDHEN, SYDVKM. V lost 8 bases and J 5 bases, leaving 22 bases between the germline ends. The CDR3 covers 15 residues.

This sequence joins TRBV7-2 and TRBJ2-7; D possibly corresponds to TRBD1 (5 bases). Germline values: CDR1 SGHTA, CDR2 FQGNSA. The CDR3 spans 15 residues. The V gene lost 5 bases and the J gene lost 5 bases, with 19 bases spanning the gap. The CDR3 DNA reads TGTGCCAGCAGCCCCGGCCGGAAGGGGCTCCACGAGCAGTACTTC. Its translation: CASSPGRKGLHEQYF.

This chain links TRBV19 with TRBJ2-2, with D tentatively TRBD2 (5 bases). CDR3 length equals 15 residues. CDR1 LNHDA and CDR2 SQIVND come from the germline V gene (reference sequence). Trimming removed 7 bases from V and 7 bases from J, with 19 bases in between. The CDR3 protein is CASNFPTYGVGELFF. CDR3 in DNA: TGTGCCAGTAATTTCCCGACCTACGGGGTCGGGGAGCTGTTTTTT.